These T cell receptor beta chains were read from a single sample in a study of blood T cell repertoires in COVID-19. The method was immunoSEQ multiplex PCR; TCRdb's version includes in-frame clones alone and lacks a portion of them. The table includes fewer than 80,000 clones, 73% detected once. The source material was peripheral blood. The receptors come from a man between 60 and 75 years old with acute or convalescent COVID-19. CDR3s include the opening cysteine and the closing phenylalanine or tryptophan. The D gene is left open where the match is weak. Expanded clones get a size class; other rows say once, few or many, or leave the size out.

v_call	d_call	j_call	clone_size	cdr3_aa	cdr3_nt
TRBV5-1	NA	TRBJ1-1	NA	CASSLVNTEAFF	TGCGCCAGCAGCTTGGTAAACACTGAAGCTTTCTTT
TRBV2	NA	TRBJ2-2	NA	CASSLNQGSTGELFF	TGTGCCAGCAGTCTTAATCAGGGAAGCACCGGGGAGCTGTTTTTT
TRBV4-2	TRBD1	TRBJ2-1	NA	CASSQTDRAENEQFF	TGTGCCAGCAGCCAAACAGACAGGGCTGAGAATGAGCAGTTCTTC
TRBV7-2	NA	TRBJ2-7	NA	CASSFVARVSDEQYF	TGTGCCAGCAGCTTTGTAGCGAGAGTGTCGGACGAGCAGTACTTC
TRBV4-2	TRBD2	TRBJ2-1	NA	CASSHRTSANEQFF	TGTGCCAGCAGCCACCGGACTAGCGCTAATGAGCAGTTCTTC
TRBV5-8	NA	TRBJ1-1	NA	CASSWGDENTEAFF	TGTGCCAGCAGCTGGGGGGACGAGAACACTGAAGCTTTCTTT
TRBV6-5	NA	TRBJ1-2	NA	CASAPRGANYGYTF	TGTGCCAGCGCCCCGCGGGGAGCTAACTATGGCTACACCTTC
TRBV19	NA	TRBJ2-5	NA	CASSIGGLMVETQYF	TGTGCCAGTAGTATAGGAGGGCTTATGGTGGAGACCCAGTACTTC
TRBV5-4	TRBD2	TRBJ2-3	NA	CASSPWGGSTDTQYF	TGTGCCAGCAGCCCATGGGGGGGGTCCACAGATACGCAGTATTTT
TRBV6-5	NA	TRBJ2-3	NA	CASRNTIADTQYF	TGTGCCAGCAGGAATACGATAGCGGATACGCAGTATTTT
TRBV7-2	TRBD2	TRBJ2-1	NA	CASGPGLAGVNEQFF	TGTGCCAGCGGACCGGGACTAGCGGGAGTCAATGAGCAGTTCTTC
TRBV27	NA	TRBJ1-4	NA	CASSLTRGPYTNEKLFF	TGTGCCAGCAGTTTAACCAGGGGTCCATATACTAATGAAAAACTGTTTTTT
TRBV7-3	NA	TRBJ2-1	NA	CASSSLRGDEQFF	TGTGCCAGCAGCTCTCTCCGAGGCGATGAGCAGTTCTTC
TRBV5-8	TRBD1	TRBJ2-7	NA	CASLRDRGNEQYF	TGTGCCAGCCTCCGGGACAGGGGTAACGAGCAGTACTTC
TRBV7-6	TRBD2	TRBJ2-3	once	CASSSDSGGLTDTQYF	TGTGCCAGCAGCTCGGACTCGGGGGGGCTTACAGATACGCAGTATTTT
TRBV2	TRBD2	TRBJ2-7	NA	CASKREYEQYF	TGTGCCAGCAAGCGGGAGTACGAGCAGTACTTC
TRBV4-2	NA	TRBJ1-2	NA	CASSQDLRELYGYTF	TGTGCCAGCAGCCAAGACCTCCGGGAACTCTATGGCTACACCTTC
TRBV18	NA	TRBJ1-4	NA	CASSPEAEEKLFF	TGTGCCAGCTCACCAGAGGCCGAGGAAAAACTGTTTTTT
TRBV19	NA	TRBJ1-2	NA	CASSMLVRPPYGYTF	TGTGCCAGTAGTATGCTGGTGCGGCCCCCCTATGGCTACACCTTC
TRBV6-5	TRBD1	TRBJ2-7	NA	CASRPGQGMYEQYF	TGTGCCAGCAGACCGGGACAGGGAATGTACGAGCAGTACTTC
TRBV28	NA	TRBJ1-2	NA	CASRGPFRNYGYTF	TGTGCCAGCAGGGGGCCCTTTCGAAACTATGGCTACACCTTC
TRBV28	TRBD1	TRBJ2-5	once	CASSPRDRETQYF	TGTGCCAGCAGTCCGAGGGACAGAGAGACCCAGTACTTC
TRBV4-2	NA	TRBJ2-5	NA	CASSPTVRETQYF	TGTGCCAGCAGCCCTACTGTACGGGAGACCCAGTACTTC
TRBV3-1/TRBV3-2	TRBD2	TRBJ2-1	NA	CASSQETSGIDEQFF	TGTGCCAGCAGCCAAGAAACTAGCGGGATCGATGAGCAGTTCTTC
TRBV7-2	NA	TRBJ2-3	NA	CASSLTRDTQYF	TGTGCCAGCAGCTTGACTAGGGATACGCAGTATTTT
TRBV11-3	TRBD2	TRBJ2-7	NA	CASSATSGRVLANEQYF	TGTGCCAGCAGTGCCACTAGCGGGAGGGTGTTGGCCAACGAGCAGTACTTC
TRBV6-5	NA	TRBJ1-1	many	CASSPPGGRDTEAFF	TGTGCCAGCAGCCCCCCCGGGGGGCGGGACACTGAAGCTTTCTTT
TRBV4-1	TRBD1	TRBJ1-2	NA	CASSQEGAGGYTF	TGCGCCAGCAGCCAGGAGGGGGCGGGTGGCTACACCTTC
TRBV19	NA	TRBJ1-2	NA	CASSRGDYFLNYGYTF	TGTGCCAGTAGTAGGGGAGACTACTTCCTCAACTATGGCTACACCTTC
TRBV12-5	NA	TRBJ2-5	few	CASVSGGETQYF	TGTGCTAGTGTTTCAGGGGGGGAGACCCAGTACTTC
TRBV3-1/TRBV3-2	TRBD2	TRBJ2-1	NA	CASSQEGTSNEQFF	TGTGCCAGCAGCCAAGAAGGGACTAGCAATGAGCAGTTCTTC
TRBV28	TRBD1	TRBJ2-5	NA	CASRGQGRETQYF	TGTGCCAGCAGGGGACAGGGGCGAGAGACCCAGTACTTC
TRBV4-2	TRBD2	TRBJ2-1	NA	CASSQGTSGREQFF	TGTGCCAGCAGCCAGGGGACTAGCGGGCGAGAGCAGTTCTTC
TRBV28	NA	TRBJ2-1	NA	CASSSLAVSSYNEQFF	TGTGCCAGCAGTTCATTAGCGGTTAGCTCCTACAATGAGCAGTTCTTC
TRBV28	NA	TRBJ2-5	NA	CASSIPGQPETQYF	TGTGCCAGCAGTATTCCGGGACAACCAGAGACCCAGTACTTC
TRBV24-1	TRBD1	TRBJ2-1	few	CATSDRQGETQDEQFF	TGTGCCACCAGTGACCGACAGGGAGAGACACAAGATGAGCAGTTCTTC
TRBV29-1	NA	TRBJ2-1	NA	CSVEDQYPGSHNEQFF	TGCAGCGTTGAAGATCAATACCCGGGAAGCCACAATGAGCAGTTCTTC
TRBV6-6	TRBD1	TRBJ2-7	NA	CASSPALTGGDEQYF	TGTGCCAGCAGTCCCGCCCTTACAGGGGGCGACGAGCAGTACTTC
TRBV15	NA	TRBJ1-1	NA	CATSRDTVNTEAFF	TGTGCCACCAGCAGAGATACGGTAAACACTGAAGCTTTCTTT
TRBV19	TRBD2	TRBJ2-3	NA	CASSRLAGGDADTQYF	TGTGCCAGTAGTAGACTAGCGGGAGGAGATGCAGATACGCAGTATTTT
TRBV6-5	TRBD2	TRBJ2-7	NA	CASSYSGSGGPKEQYF	TGTGCCAGCAGTTACTCGGGTAGCGGGGGCCCGAAGGAGCAGTACTTC
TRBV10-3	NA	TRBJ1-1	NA	CAISAGRGASMSMNTEAFF	TGTGCCATCAGTGCTGGTAGGGGCGCGTCGATGTCTATGAACACTGAAGCTTTCTTT
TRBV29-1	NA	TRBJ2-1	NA	CSAPQESEQFF	TGCAGCGCCCCACAGGAGAGTGAGCAGTTCTTC
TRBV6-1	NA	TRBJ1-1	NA	CASSGGAGGPVTEAFF	TGTGCCAGCAGTGGCGGGGCCGGGGGGCCCGTCACTGAAGCTTTCTTT
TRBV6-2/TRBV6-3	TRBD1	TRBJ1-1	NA	CASSYLGVKKGAGEAFF	TGTGCCAGCAGTTACCTAGGAGTCAAAAAGGGGGCGGGGGAAGCTTTCTTT
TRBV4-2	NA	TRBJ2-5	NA	CASSRGREETQYF	TGTGCCAGCAGCAGGGGGAGAGAAGAGACCCAGTACTTC
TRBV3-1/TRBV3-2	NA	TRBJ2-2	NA	CASSLLDRSGELFF	TGTGCCAGCAGCCTTTTAGACAGGTCCGGGGAGCTGTTTTTT
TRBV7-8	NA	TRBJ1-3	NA	CASSPSASQSGNTIYF	TGTGCCAGCAGCCCCAGCGCGTCGCAGAGTGGAAACACCATATATTTT
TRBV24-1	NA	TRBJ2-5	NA	CATSDLRRGGETQYF	TGTGCCACCAGTGATTTGCGCAGGGGTGGTGAGACCCAGTACTTC
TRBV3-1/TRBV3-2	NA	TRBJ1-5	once	CASSQKGRGHQHF	TGTGCCAGCAGCCAAAAAGGCCGAGGCCACCAGCATTTT
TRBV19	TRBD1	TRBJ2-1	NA	CATTGTGSYNEQFF	TGTGCCACAACCGGGACAGGGTCTTACAATGAGCAGTTCTTC
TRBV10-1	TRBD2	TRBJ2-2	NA	CASSDGLAGEELFF	TGCGCCAGCAGTGACGGGCTAGCGGGAGAGGAGCTGTTTTTT
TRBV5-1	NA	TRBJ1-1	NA	CASSQGDFSNTEAFF	TGCGCCAGCAGCCAAGGGGATTTCTCTAACACTGAAGCTTTCTTT
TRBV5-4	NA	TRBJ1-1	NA	CASSLGPREATEAFF	TGTGCCAGCAGCTTGGGCCCCCGGGAGGCCACCGAAGCTTTCTTT
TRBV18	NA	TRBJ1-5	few	CASSSDRDYSNQPQHF	TGTGCCAGCTCATCGGACAGAGACTATAGCAATCAGCCCCAGCATTTT
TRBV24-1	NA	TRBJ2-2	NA	CATSDVLQGTGELFF	TGTGCCACCAGTGATGTGCTGCAGGGCACCGGGGAGCTGTTTTTT
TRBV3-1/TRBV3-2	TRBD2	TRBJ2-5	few	CASSLRGAGGDQETQYF	TGTGCCAGCAGCCTCAGAGGAGCGGGAGGCGATCAAGAGACCCAGTACTTC
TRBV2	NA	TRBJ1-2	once	CASSPGGEYGYTF	TGTGCCAGCAGTCCCGGGGGAGAGTATGGCTACACCTTC
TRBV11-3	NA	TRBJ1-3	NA	CASSFAGGPGNTIYF	TGTGCCAGCAGCTTTGCGGGGGGTCCTGGAAACACCATATATTTT